This T cell receptor (beta chain) was sequenced for a study of cytotoxic CD8 clonotypes in ibrutinib-treated CLL. The study, taken as a whole, reports: Rising at ibrutinib response, clonality subsequently fell back toward baseline at progression.

Of note for this clone: Its antigen is not identified.

The CDR3 loop spans 15 amino acids. Germline V gives CDR1 KGHSH, CDR2 LQKENI. Trimming left V 3 bases short and J 1 base short, with 13 bases between. Sequencing was performed with immunoSEQ multiplex PCR; in TCRdb, only in-frame clones are kept and a portion is missing. This sample has around 250,000 clones, with about three quarters found just once. This sequence joins TRBV18 and TRBJ2-7; D possibly corresponds to TRBD1 (5 bases). The sample consisted of PBMCs, taken after 24 months of ibrutinib treatment. The TCR comes from a human donor with chronic lymphocytic leukemia. The CDR3 here is CASSPTAQGSYEQYF. DNA for the CDR3: TGTGCCAGCTCACCGACGGCGCAGGGTTCCTACGAGCAGTACTTC.